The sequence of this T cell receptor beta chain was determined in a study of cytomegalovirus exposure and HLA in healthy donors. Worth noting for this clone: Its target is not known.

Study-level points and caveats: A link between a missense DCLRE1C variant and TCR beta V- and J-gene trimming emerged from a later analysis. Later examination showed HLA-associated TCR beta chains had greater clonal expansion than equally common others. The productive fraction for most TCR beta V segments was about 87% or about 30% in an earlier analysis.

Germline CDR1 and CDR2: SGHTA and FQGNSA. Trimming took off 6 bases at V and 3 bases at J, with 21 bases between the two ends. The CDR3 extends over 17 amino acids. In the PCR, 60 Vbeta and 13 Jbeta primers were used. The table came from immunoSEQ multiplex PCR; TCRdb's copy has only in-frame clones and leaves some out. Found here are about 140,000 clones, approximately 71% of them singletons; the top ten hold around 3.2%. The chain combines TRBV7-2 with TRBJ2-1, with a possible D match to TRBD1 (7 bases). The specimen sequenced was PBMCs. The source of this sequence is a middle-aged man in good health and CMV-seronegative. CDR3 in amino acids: CASSSQGGTVGYNEQFF. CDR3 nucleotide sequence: TGTGCCAGCAGTTCCCAGGGCGGGACAGTAGGCTACAATGAGCAGTTCTTC. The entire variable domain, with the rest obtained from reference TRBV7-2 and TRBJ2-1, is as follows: GAGVSQSPSNKVTEKGKDVELRCDPISGHTALYWYRQSLGQGLEFLIYFQGNSAPDKSGLPSDRFSAERTGGSVSTLTIQRTQQEDSAVYLCASSSQGGTVGYNEQFFGPGTRLTVL.